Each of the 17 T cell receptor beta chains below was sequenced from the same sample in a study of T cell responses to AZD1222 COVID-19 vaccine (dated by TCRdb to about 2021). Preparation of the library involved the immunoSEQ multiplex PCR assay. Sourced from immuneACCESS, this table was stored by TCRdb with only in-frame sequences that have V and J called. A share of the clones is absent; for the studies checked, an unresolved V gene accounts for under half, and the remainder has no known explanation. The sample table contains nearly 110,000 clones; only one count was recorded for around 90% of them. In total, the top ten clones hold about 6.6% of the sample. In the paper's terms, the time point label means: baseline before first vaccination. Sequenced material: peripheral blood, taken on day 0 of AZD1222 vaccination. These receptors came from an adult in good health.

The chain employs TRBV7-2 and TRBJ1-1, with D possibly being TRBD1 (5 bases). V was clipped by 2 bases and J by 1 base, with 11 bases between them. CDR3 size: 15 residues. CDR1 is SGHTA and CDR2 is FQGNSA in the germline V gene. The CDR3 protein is CASSLSPTANTEAFF. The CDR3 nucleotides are TGTGCCAGCAGCTTATCCCCGACAGCGAACACTGAAGCTTTCTTT. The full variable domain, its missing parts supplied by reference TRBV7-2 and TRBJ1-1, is GAGVSQSPSNKVTEKGKDVELRCDPISGHTALYWYRQSLGQGLEFLIYFQGNSAPDKSGLPSDRFSAERTGGSVSTLTIQRTQQEDSAVYLCASSLSPTANTEAFFGQGTRLTVV.

CDR3 in DNA: TGCGCCAGCAGCCCCCGACAGGAGACCGGGGAGCTGTTTTTT. It encodes CASSPRQETGELFF. The J gene is TRBJ2-2, the V gene TRBV4-1; weak D call: TRBD1 (6 bases). This CDR3 spans 14 amino acids. Germline CDR1 and CDR2: MGHRA and YSYEKL. V lost 4 bases to trimming and J lost 5 bases, with 11 bases between them.

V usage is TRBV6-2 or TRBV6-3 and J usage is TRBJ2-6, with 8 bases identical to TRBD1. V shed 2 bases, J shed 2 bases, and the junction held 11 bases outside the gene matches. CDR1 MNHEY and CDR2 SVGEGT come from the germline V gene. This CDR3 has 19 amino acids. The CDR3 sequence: CASSYRRQGAAAGANVLTF. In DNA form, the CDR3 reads TGTGCCAGCAGTTACAGGCGGCAGGGGGCGGCTGCTGGGGCCAACGTCCTGACTTTC.

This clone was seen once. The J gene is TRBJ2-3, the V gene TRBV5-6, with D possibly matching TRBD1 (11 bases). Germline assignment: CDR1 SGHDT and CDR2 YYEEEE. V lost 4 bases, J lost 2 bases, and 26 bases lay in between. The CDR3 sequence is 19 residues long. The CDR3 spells CASSLDRGLTSGDTDTQYF. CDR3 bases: TGTGCCAGCAGCCTGGACAGGGGGCTAACTAGCGGGGACACAGATACGCAGTATTTT.

Here the CDR3 DNA reads TGCGCCAGCAGCATCCAACCGGGACAGGGGTACGAGCAGTACTTC. It specifies CASSIQPGQGYEQYF. This rearrangement joins TRBV5-1 to TRBJ2-7; TRBD1 matches at 10 bases. The CDR3 contains 15 residues. Trimming cost V 4 bases and J 4 bases; bases outside gene matches: 8. The germline V gene has CDR1 SGHRS and CDR2 YFSETQ. The variable domain in full, with the rest retrieved from reference TRBV5-1 and TRBJ2-7, is KAGVTQTPRYLIKTRGQQVTLSCSPISGHRSVSWYQQTPGQGLQFLFEYFSETQRNKGNFPGRFSGRQFSNSRSEMNVSTLELGDSALYLCASSIQPGQGYEQYFGPGTRLTVT.

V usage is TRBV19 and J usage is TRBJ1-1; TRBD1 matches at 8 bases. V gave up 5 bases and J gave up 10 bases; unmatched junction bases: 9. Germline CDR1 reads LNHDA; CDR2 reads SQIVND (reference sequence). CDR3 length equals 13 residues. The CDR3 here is CASSDDRGRIAFF. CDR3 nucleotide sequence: TGTGCCAGTAGTGATGACAGGGGACGCATAGCTTTCTTT.

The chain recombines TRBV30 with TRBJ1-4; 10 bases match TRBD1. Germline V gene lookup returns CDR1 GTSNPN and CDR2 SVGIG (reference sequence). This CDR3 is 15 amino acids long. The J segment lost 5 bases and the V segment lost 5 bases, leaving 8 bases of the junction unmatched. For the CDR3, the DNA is TGTGCCTGGGCCCGGGACAGGGGAGAAAATGAAAAACTGTTTTTT. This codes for CAWARDRGENEKLFF.

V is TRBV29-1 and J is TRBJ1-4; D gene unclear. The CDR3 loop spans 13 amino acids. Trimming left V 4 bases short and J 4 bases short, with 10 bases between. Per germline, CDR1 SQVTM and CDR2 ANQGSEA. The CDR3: CSVGPRGNEKLFF. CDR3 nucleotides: TGCAGCGTTGGCCCGCGAGGTAATGAAAAACTGTTTTTT.

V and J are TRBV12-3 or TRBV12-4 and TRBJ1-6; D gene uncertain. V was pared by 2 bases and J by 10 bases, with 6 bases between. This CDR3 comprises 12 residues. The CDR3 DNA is TGTGCCAGCAGTTTACGTGGGTCACCCCTCCACTTT. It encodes CASSLRGSPLHF.

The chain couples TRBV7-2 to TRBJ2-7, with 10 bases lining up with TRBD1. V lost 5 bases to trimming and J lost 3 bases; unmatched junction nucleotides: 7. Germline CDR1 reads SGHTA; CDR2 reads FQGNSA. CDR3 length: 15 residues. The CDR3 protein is CASSVRTGGGYEQYF. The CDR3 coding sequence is TGTGCCAGCAGCGTCCGGACAGGGGGAGGCTACGAGCAGTACTTC.

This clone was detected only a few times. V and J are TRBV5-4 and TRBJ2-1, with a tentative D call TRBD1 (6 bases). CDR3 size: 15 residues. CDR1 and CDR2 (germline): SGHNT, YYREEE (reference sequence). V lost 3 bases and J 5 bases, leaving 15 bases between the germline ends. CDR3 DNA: TGTGCCAGCAGCTCTAAAACGACAGGCGACAATGAGCAGTTCTTC. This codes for CASSSKTTGDNEQFF.

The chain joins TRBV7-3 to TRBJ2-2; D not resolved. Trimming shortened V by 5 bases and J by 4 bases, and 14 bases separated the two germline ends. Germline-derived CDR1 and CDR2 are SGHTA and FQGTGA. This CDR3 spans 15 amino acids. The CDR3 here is CASSPSDGITGELFF. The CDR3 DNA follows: TGTGCCAGCAGCCCGTCCGACGGTATCACCGGGGAGCTGTTTTTT. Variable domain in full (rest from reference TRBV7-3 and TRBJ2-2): GAGVSQTPSNKVTEKGKYVELRCDPISGHTALYWYRQSLGQGPEFLIYFQGTGAADDSGLPNDRFFAVRPEGSVSTLKIQRTERGDSAVYLCASSPSDGITGELFFGEGSRLTVL.

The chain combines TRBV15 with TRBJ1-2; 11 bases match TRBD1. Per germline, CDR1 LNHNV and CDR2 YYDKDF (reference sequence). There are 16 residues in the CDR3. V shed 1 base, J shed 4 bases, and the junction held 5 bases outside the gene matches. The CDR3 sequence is CATSRGGTGGFYGYTF. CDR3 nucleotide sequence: TGTGCCACCAGCAGAGGCGGGACAGGGGGTTTCTATGGCTACACCTTC.

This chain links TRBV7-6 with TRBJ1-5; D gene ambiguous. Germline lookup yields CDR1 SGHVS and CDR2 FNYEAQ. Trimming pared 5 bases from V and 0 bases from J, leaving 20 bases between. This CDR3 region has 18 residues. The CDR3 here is CASSPRMGQKYSNQPQHF. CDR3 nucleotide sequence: TGTGCCAGCAGCCCAAGGATGGGCCAGAAGTATAGCAATCAGCCCCAGCATTTT.

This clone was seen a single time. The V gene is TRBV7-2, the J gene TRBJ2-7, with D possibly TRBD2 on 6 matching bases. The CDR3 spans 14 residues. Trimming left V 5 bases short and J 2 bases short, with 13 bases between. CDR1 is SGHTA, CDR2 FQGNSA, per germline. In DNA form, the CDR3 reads TGTGCCAGCAGCCCCCGTGGAGGGGCCTACGAGCAGTACTTC. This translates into CASSPRGGAYEQYF.

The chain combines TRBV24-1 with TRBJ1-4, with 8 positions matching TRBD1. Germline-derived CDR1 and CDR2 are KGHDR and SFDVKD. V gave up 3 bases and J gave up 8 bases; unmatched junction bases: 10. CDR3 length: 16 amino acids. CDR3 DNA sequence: TGTGCCACCAGTGATATTGCTGCAGGGGGCGAAGAAAAACTGTTTTTT. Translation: CATSDIAAGGEEKLFF.

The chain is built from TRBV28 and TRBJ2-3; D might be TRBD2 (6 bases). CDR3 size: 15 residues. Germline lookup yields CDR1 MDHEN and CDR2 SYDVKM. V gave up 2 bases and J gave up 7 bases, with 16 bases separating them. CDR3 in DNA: TGTGCCAGCAGTTTAACTGGGGGGACCAAGAATACGCAGTATTTT. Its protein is CASSLTGGTKNTQYF.